A selection of T cell receptor beta chains follows, all from one sample in a study of cytomegalovirus exposure and HLA in healthy donors. Some clones are missing from TCRdb's copy, which holds only in-frame ones; the method was immunoSEQ multiplex PCR. In the table there are roughly 200,000 clones, about 80% of which are singletons. What was sequenced was PBMCs. These TCRs come from a woman under 30 in good health and CMV-seropositive. Each CDR3 is given with its conserved first and last residue. D genes are given only for firm matches. Clone size is given for some rows only: seen once, a few or many times, or a class if the clone is expanded.

d_gene: TRBD2; v_gene: TRBV7-6; len: 15; j_gene: TRBJ2-1; abundance: .; CDR3aa: CASSKGGGVTGEQFF; CDR3nt: TGTGCCAGCAGCAAGGGCGGGGGGGTTACTGGTGAGCAGTTCTTC
d_gene: .; v_gene: TRBV25-1; len: 15; j_gene: TRBJ2-1; abundance: .; CDR3aa: CASSPPGQGRNEQFF; CDR3nt: TGTGCCAGCAGCCCCCCCGGGCAGGGTAGGAATGAGCAGTTCTTC
d_gene: .; v_gene: TRBV27; len: 17; j_gene: TRBJ2-1; abundance: .; CDR3aa: CASSSGLGTLTYNEQFF; CDR3nt: TGTGCCAGCAGTTCCGGGTTAGGAACTCTGACCTACAATGAGCAGTTCTTC
d_gene: TRBD2; v_gene: TRBV19; len: 15; j_gene: TRBJ2-2; abundance: .; CDR3aa: CASSTSGGFTGELFF; CDR3nt: TGTGCCAGTAGTACTAGCGGGGGGTTCACCGGGGAGCTGTTTTTT
d_gene: TRBD1; v_gene: TRBV6-5; len: 14; j_gene: TRBJ1-2; abundance: .; CDR3aa: CASSSGQRSRGYTF; CDR3nt: TGTGCCAGCAGTTCGGGACAGAGGTCTCGAGGCTACACCTTC
d_gene: TRBD1; v_gene: TRBV15; len: 16; j_gene: TRBJ2-2; abundance: .; CDR3aa: CATNRDRGLVTGELFF; CDR3nt: TGTGCCACCAATAGGGACAGGGGGCTCGTCACCGGGGAGCTGTTTTTT
d_gene: .; v_gene: TRBV20-1; len: 11; j_gene: TRBJ2-7; abundance: once; CDR3aa: CSANGVYEQYF; CDR3nt: TGCAGTGCAAACGGGGTCTACGAGCAGTACTTC
d_gene: TRBD2; v_gene: TRBV15; len: 13; j_gene: TRBJ2-1; abundance: .; CDR3aa: CATSGDYLNEQFF; CDR3nt: TGTGCCACCTCCGGGGACTATCTCAATGAGCAGTTCTTC
d_gene: TRBD1; v_gene: TRBV27; len: 16; j_gene: TRBJ2-7; abundance: .; CDR3aa: CASSLSLDRTSYEQYF; CDR3nt: TGTGCCAGCAGTTTATCGTTGGACAGGACCTCTTACGAGCAGTACTTC
d_gene: TRBD1; v_gene: TRBV6-5; len: 15; j_gene: TRBJ1-2; abundance: .; CDR3aa: CASSYSAGQYYGYTF; CDR3nt: TGTGCCAGCAGTTACTCGGCGGGACAGTACTATGGCTACACCTTC
d_gene: .; v_gene: TRBV28; len: 11; j_gene: TRBJ1-1; abundance: once; CDR3aa: CASSLNIVAFF; CDR3nt: TGTGCCAGCAGTTTGAACATCGTGGCTTTCTTT
d_gene: .; v_gene: TRBV9; len: 14; j_gene: TRBJ1-1; abundance: .; CDR3aa: CASSVDLAPTKAFF; CDR3nt: TGTGCCAGCAGCGTAGACCTCGCCCCGACAAAAGCTTTCTTT
d_gene: TRBD1; v_gene: TRBV6-1; len: 14; j_gene: TRBJ1-5; abundance: .; CDR3aa: CASTDRVGGQPQHF; CDR3nt: TGTGCCAGCACCGACAGGGTTGGGGGTCAGCCCCAGCATTTT
d_gene: .; v_gene: TRBV7-3; len: 15; j_gene: TRBJ2-1; abundance: .; CDR3aa: CASRQTPSTVNEQFF; CDR3nt: TGTGCCAGCAGACAGACACCCTCGACGGTTAATGAGCAGTTCTTC
d_gene: TRBD2; v_gene: TRBV7-9; len: 14; j_gene: TRBJ2-7; abundance: few; CDR3aa: CASSSNRGDYEQYF; CDR3nt: TGTGCCAGCAGCTCAAATCGGGGGGACTACGAGCAGTACTTC
d_gene: TRBD2; v_gene: TRBV5-6; len: 18; j_gene: TRBJ2-4; abundance: .; CDR3aa: CASSLQTSGLAAKNIQYF; CDR3nt: TGTGCCAGCAGCCTCCAAACTAGCGGGCTGGCTGCCAAAAACATTCAGTACTTC
d_gene: TRBD2; v_gene: TRBV13; len: 15; j_gene: TRBJ2-3; abundance: .; CDR3aa: CASSLGAGGTDTQYF; CDR3nt: TGTGCCAGCAGCTTAGGTGCGGGAGGCACAGATACGCAGTATTTT
d_gene: .; v_gene: TRBV6-6; len: 14; j_gene: TRBJ2-3; abundance: .; CDR3aa: CASSYSSGPDTQYF; CDR3nt: TGTGCCAGCAGTTACTCGAGTGGGCCAGATACGCAGTATTTT
d_gene: .; v_gene: TRBV6-6; len: 12; j_gene: TRBJ1-3; abundance: .; CDR3aa: CASSPEANTIYF; CDR3nt: TGTGCCAGCAGTCCTGAGGCAAACACCATATATTTT